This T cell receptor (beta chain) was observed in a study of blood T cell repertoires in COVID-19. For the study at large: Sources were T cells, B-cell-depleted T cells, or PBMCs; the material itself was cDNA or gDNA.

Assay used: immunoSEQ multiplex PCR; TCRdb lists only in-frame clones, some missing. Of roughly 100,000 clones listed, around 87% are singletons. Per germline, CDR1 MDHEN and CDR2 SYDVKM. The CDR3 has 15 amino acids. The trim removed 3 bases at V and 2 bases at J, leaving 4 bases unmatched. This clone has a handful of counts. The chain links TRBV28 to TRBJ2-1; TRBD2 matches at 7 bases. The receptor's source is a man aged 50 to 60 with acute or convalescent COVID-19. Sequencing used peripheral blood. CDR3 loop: CASSFGLAAYNEQFF. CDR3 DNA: TGTGCCAGCAGTTTCGGTCTAGCGGCCTACAATGAGCAGTTCTTC.